These 2 T cell receptor beta chains originate from one sample sequenced in a study of OX40 agonist ivuxolimab in advanced cancers. Libraries were prepared by immunoSEQ multiplex PCR; TCRdb keeps only in-frame clonotypes and omits some of them. The sample holds 60,000 to 100,000 clones; 87% are singletons and the top ten take about 0.52%. Source: CD4+ or CD8+ T cells sorted from blood, taken in a trial of the OX40 agonist ivuxolimab. The receptors were gathered from an adult with an advanced solid tumor such as melanoma, head and neck, liver or kidney cancer.

The chain joins TRBV7-9 to TRBJ1-4; 10 nucleotides agree with TRBD1. The CDR3 is 14 residues long. With 4 bases clipped from V and 5 bases from J, the junction kept 1 base outside the gene matches. Germline V gives CDR1 SEHNR, CDR2 FQNEAQ (reference sequence). In DNA, the CDR3 is TGTGCCAGCAGCTGGACAGGGGGGAATGAAAAACTGTTTTTT. As protein: CASSWTGGNEKLFF.

The chain joins TRBV27 to TRBJ2-3; TRBD2 agrees at 11 bases. The trim removed 3 bases at V and 6 bases at J, leaving 17 bases unmatched. The CDR3 runs 19 residues. Germline V gene data show CDR1 as MNHEY and CDR2 as SMNVEV (reference sequence). The CDR3 nucleotides read TGTGCCAGCAGTTTCTTCCACACCCGACTAGCGGGGAGCGGGGATACGCAGTATTTT. The encoded protein is CASSFFHTRLAGSGDTQYF.